The 10 T cell receptor beta chains in this list originate from one sample, sequenced in a study of cytomegalovirus exposure and HLA in healthy donors. This PCR relied on a set of 60 Vbeta primers and 13 Jbeta primers. TCRdb's table, derived via immunoSEQ multiplex PCR, lists solely in-frame clones and lacks some. Its table records 150,000 or so clones. What was sequenced was PBMCs. The source is a young man in good health and CMV-seronegative.

A note on this clone: Within the sample, other DNA sequences also encode this same CDR3. For the CDR3, the DNA is TGCAGCGTAGGGGGCTACACAGATACGCAGTATTTT. Translation: CSVGGYTDTQYF. The chain uses TRBV29-1 and TRBJ2-3, with 7 bases identical to TRBD1. The CDR3 consists of 12 residues. Germline V gene data show CDR1 as SQVTM and CDR2 as ANQGSEA. J was trimmed by 2 bases and V by 6 bases; bases with no gene match: 2.

This chain connects TRBV28 to TRBJ1-2, with 8 bases lining up with TRBD1. This CDR3 is built from 15 residues. Trimming cost V 2 bases and J 6 bases; bases outside gene matches: 8. The V gene's germline CDR1 is MDHEN and CDR2 SYDVKM. CDR3 protein: CASSLNGQGGHGYTF. DNA for the CDR3: TGTGCCAGCAGTTTAAACGGACAGGGAGGGCATGGCTACACCTTC.

The rearrangement uses TRBV19 and TRBJ2-7, with 7 bases matching TRBD1. The CDR3 extends over 14 amino acids. Germline V gene sequence: CDR1 LNHDA, CDR2 SQIVND (reference sequence). The V and J ends lost 3 bases and 5 bases, in that order; junction bases with no gene match: 7. CDR3 region: CASSIRQGTHEQYF. CDR3 coding DNA: TGTGCCAGTAGTATCCGACAGGGTACCCACGAGCAGTACTTC. The full variable domain, rest sourced from reference TRBV19 and TRBJ2-7, is DGGITQSPKYLFRKEGQNVTLSCEQNLNHDAMYWYRQDPGQGLRLIYYSQIVNDFQKGDIAEGYSVSREKKESFPLTVTSAQKNPTAFYLCASSIRQGTHEQYFGPGTRLTVT.

The genes are TRBV18 and TRBJ2-2; the D is unclear. Germline V CDR1 and CDR2: KGHSH, LQKENI. This CDR3 is 16 amino acids long. V was trimmed by 0 bases and J by 4 bases, leaving 12 bases between them. The CDR3 here is CASSPPASRSTGELFF. CDR3 nucleotide sequence: TGTGCCAGCTCACCACCGGCGTCTAGGAGCACCGGGGAGCTGTTTTTT.

The chain uses TRBV6-6 and TRBJ1-1, with 9 bases identical to TRBD1. J was trimmed by 1 base and V by 4 bases; bases with no gene match: 7. There are 16 residues in the CDR3. Per germline, CDR1 MNHNY and CDR2 SVGAGI (reference sequence). The CDR3 reads CASSFTGTGTNTEAFF. The CDR3 nucleotides are TGTGCCAGCAGTTTTACCGGGACAGGGACGAACACTGAAGCTTTCTTT.

The rearrangement joins TRBV2 to TRBJ2-1; the D gene is possibly TRBD2 (5 bases). V lost 9 bases, J lost 14 bases, and 17 bases lay in between. The CDR3 sequence is 11 residues long. Germline lookup yields CDR1 SNHLY and CDR2 FYNNEI. Written as DNA, the CDR3 is TGTGCCAGTGGACTCCATTCGGCCGAGTTCTTC. Protein sequence: CASGLHSAEFF.

The chain recombines TRBV5-1 with TRBJ2-7; 7 bases fit TRBD1. V was pared by 3 bases and J by 3 bases, with 9 bases of the junction left unmatched. Germline V lookup: CDR1 SGHRS, CDR2 YFSETQ. There are 15 residues in the CDR3. The CDR3 DNA is TGCGCCAGCAGCTGGTTACCCCAGGGGGTCTACGAGCAGTACTTC. It is translated as CASSWLPQGVYEQYF.

The chain joins TRBV11-3 to TRBJ1-1; tentatively, D is TRBD1 (6 bases). Germline-derived CDR1 and CDR2 are SGHNT and YENEEA. V lost 5 bases, J lost 1 base, and 11 bases lay in between. This CDR3 contains 14 residues. Here the CDR3 DNA reads TGTGCCAGCAGCCCTCAGGGGCAGAACACTGAAGCTTTCTTT. This encodes CASSPQGQNTEAFF.

This sequence joins TRBV9 and TRBJ2-7; D is ambiguous. The V gene's germline CDR1 is SGDLS and CDR2 YYNGEE. Trimming took 0 bases from V and 3 from J, leaving 16 bases between them. This CDR3 spans 16 amino acids. In DNA, the CDR3 is TGTGCCAGCAGCGTAGTGTCGGGTAGCACAATCTACGAGCAGTACTTC. This gives the protein CASSVVSGSTIYEQYF. The complete variable domain, with remaining parts taken from reference TRBV9 and TRBJ2-7, reads DSGVTQTPKHLITATGQRVTLRCSPRSGDLSVYWYQQSLDQGLQFLIQYYNGEERAKGNILERFSAQQFPDLHSELNLSSLELGDSALYFCASSVVSGSTIYEQYFGPGTRLTVT.

This chain links TRBV29-1 with TRBJ2-7, with a possible D match to TRBD1 (5 bases). Trimming shortened V by 6 bases and J by 0 bases, and 12 bases separated the two germline ends. The CDR3 length is 13 residues. Germline V gives CDR1 SQVTM, CDR2 ANQGSEA. In DNA, the CDR3 is TGCAGCGTCCAACAGGTACCCTCCTACGAGCAGTACTTC. Protein: CSVQQVPSYEQYF.